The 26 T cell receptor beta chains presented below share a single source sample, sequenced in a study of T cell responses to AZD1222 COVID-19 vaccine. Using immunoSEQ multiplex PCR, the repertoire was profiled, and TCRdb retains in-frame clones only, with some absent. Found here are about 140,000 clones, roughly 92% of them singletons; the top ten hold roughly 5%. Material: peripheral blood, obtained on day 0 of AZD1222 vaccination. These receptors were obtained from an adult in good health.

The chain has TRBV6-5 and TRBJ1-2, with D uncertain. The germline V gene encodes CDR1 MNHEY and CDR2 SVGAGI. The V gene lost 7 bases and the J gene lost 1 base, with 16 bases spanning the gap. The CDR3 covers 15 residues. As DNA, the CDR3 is TGTGCCAGCACGAACTTCGGACTGAGTAACTATGGCTACACCTTC. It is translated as CASTNFGLSNYGYTF.

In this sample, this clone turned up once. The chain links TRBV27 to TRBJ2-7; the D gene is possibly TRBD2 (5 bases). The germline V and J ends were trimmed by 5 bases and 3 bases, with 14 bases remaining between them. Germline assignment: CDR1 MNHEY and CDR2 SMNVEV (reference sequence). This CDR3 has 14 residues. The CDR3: CASSQFLGGYEQYF. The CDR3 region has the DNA TGTGCCAGCAGTCAGTTCTTAGGAGGCTACGAGCAGTACTTC.

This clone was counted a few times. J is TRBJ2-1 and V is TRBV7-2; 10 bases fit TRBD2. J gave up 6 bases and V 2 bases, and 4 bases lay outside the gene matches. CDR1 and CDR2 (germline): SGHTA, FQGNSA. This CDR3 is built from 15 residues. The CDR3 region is CASSLQAGGGNEQFF. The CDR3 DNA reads TGTGCCAGCAGCTTACAAGCGGGAGGGGGCAATGAGCAGTTCTTC.

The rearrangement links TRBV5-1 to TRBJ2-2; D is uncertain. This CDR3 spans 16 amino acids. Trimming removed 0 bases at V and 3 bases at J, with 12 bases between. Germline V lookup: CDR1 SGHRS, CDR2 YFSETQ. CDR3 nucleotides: TGCGCCAGCAGCTTGGCTGTTTTTTCCCACACCGGGGAGCTGTTTTTT. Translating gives CASSLAVFSHTGELFF.

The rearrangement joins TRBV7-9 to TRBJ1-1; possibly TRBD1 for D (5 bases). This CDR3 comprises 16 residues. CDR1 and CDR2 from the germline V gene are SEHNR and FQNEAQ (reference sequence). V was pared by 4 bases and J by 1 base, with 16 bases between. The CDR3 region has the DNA TGTGCCAGCAGCTCACCCCCGGGACGGCGGAACACTGAAGCTTTCTTT. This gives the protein CASSSPPGRRNTEAFF.

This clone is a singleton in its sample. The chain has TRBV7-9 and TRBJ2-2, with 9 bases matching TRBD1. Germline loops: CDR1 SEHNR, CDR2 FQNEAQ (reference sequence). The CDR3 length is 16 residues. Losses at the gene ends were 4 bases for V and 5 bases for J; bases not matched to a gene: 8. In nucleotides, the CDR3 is TGTGCCAGCAGCTCCCAGTTGGGACAGGGAACCGGGGAGCTGTTTTTT. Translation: CASSSQLGQGTGELFF. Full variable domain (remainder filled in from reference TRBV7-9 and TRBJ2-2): DTGVSQNPRHKITKRGQNVTFRCDPISEHNRLYWYRQTLGQGPEFLTYFQNEAQLEKSRLLSDRFSAERPKGSFSTLEIQRTEQGDSAMYLCASSSQLGQGTGELFFGEGSRLTVL.

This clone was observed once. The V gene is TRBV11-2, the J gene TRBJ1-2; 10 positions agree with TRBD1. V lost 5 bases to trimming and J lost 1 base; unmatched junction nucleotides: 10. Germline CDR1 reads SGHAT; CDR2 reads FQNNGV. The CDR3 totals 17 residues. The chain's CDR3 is CASSLSAGTGDNYGYTF. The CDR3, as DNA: TGTGCCAGCAGCCTATCTGCCGGGACAGGGGATAACTATGGCTACACCTTC.

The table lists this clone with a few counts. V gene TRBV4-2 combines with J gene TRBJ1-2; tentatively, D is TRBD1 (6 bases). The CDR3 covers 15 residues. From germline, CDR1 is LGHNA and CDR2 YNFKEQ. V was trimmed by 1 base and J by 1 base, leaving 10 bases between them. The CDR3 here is CASSQAEGDNYGYTF. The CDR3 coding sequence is TGTGCCAGCAGCCAAGCGGAGGGGGATAACTATGGCTACACCTTC.

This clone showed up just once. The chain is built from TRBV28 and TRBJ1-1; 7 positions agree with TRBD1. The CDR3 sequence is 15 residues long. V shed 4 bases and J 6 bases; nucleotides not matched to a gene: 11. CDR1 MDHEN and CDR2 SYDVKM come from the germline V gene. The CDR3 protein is CASSYGGTVRPEAFF. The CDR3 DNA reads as TGTGCCAGCAGTTACGGGGGGACAGTGCGGCCTGAAGCTTTCTTT. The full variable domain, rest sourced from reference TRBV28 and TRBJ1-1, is DVKVTQSSRYLVKRTGEKVFLECVQDMDHENMFWYRQDPGLGLRLIYFSYDVKMKEKGDIPEGYSVSREKKERFSLILESASTNQTSMYLCASSYGGTVRPEAFFGQGTRLTVV.

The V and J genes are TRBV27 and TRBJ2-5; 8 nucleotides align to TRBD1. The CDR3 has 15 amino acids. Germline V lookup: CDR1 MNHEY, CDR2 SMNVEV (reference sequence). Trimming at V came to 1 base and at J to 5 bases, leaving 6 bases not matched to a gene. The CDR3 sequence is CASSLLGQGLETQYF. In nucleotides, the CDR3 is TGTGCCAGCAGTTTATTAGGACAGGGATTGGAGACCCAGTACTTC.

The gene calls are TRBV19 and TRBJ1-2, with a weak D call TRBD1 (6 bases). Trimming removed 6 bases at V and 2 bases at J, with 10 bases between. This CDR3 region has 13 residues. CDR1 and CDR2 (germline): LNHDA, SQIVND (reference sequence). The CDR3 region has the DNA TGTGCCAGTAGCTTCAGGGGCAACTATGGCTACACCTTC. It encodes CASSFRGNYGYTF.

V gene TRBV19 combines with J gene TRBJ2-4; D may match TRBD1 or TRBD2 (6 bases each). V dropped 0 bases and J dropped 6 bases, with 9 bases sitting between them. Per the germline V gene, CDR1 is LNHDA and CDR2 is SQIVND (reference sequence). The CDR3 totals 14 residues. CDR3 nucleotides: TGTGCCAGTAGTATAGATCGGGGGCTAAACATTCAGTACTTC. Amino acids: CASSIDRGLNIQYF.

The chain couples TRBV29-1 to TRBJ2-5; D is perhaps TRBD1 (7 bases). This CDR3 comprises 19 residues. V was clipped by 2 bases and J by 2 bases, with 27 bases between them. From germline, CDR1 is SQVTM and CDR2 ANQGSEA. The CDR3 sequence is CSVEYGGTDIFFLQETQYF. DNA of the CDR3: TGCAGCGTTGAATATGGCGGGACAGACATCTTTTTTTTACAAGAGACCCAGTACTTC.

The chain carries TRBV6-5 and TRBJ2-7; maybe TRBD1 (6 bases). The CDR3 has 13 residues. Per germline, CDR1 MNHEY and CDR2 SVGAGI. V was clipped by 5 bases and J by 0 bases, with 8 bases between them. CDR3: CASSQTGSYEQYF. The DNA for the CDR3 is TGTGCCAGCAGTCAGACAGGCTCCTACGAGCAGTACTTC.

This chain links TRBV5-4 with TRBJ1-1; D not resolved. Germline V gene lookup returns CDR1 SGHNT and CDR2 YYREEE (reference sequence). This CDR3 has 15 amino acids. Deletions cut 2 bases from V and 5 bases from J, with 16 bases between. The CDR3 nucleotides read TGTGCCAGCAGCTTTTCTTCGTTGGGAGGAACTGAAGCTTTCTTT. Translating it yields CASSFSSLGGTEAFF.

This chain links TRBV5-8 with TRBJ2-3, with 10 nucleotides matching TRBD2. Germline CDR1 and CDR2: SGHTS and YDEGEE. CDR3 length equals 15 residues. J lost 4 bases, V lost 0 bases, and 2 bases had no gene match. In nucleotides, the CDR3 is TGTGCCAGCAGCTTGGAAGGACTAGCGGCAGATACGCAGTATTTT. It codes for CASSLEGLAADTQYF.

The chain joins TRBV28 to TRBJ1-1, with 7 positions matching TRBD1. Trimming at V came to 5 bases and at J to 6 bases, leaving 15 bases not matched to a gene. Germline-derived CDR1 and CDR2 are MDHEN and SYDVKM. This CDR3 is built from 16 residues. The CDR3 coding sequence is TGTGCCAGCAGTCTTACAACCGGACAGGTAGGCTCTGAAGCTTTCTTT. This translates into CASSLTTGQVGSEAFF.

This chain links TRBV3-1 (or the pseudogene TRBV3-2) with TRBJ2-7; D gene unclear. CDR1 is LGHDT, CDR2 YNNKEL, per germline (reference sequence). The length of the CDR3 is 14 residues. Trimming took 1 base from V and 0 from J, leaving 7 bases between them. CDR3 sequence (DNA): TGTGCCAGCAGCCAAGCGGGCGACTCCTACGAGCAGTACTTC. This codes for CASSQAGDSYEQYF.

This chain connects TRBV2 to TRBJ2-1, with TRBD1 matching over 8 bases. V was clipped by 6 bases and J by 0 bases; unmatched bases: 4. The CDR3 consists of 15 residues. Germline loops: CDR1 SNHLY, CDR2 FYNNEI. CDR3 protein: CASSADRGSYNEQFF. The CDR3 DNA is TGTGCCAGCAGCGCCGACAGGGGCTCCTACAATGAGCAGTTCTTC. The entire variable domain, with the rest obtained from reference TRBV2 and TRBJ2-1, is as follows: EPEVTQTPSHQVTQMGQEVILRCVPISNHLYFYWYRQILGQKVEFLVSFYNNEISEKSEIFDDQFSVERPDGSNFTLKIRSTKLEDSAMYFCASSADRGSYNEQFFGPGTRLTVL.

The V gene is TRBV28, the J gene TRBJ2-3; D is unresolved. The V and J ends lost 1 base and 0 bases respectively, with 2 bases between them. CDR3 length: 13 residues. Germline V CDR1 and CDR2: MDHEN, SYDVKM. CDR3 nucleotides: TGTGCCAGCAGTTTATCTAGCACAGATACGCAGTATTTT. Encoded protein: CASSLSSTDTQYF.

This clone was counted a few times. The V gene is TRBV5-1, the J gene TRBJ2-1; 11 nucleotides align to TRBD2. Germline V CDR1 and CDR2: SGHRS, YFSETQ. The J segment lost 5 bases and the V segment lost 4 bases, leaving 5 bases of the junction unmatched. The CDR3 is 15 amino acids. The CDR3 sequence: CASSVIAGGNNEQFF. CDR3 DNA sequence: TGCGCCAGCAGCGTAATAGCGGGAGGGAACAATGAGCAGTTCTTC.

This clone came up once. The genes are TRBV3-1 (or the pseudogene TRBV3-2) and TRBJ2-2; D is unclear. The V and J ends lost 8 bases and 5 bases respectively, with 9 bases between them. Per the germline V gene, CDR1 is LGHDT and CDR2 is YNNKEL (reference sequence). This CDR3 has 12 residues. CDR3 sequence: CASGASTGELFF. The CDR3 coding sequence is TGTGCCAGCGGCGCGTCGACCGGGGAGCTGTTTTTT.

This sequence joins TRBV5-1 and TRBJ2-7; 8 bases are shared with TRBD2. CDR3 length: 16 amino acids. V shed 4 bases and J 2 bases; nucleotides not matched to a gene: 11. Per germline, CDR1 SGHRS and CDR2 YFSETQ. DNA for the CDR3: TGCGCCAGCAGCCTGCTCGTGGTAGCGGGAACCTACGAGCAGTACTTC. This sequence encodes CASSLLVVAGTYEQYF.

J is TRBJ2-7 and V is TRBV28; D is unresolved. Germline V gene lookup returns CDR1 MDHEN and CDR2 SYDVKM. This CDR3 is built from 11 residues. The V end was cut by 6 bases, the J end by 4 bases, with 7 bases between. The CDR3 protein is CASSRSYEQYF. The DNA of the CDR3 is TGTGCCAGCAGCCGGAGTTACGAGCAGTACTTC.

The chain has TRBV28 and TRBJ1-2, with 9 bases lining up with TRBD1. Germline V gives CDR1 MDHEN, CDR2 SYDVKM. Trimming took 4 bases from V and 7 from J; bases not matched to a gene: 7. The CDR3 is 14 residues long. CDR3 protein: CASSSGDRAIGYTF. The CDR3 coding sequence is TGTGCCAGCAGTTCCGGGGACAGGGCTATTGGCTACACCTTC.

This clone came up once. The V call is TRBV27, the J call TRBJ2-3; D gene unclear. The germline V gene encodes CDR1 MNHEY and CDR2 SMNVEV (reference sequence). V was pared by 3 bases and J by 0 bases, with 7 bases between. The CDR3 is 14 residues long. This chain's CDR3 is CASSFLPSTDTQYF. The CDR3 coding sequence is TGTGCCAGCAGTTTCCTACCGAGCACAGATACGCAGTATTTT.